This T cell receptor beta chain stems from a study of identical twins. TCRdb processed the 5' RACE reads anew with MiXCR; each CDR3 protein has one entry. The sample carries around 680,000 distinct CDR3 sequences, 8.5% to 9% recorded once. This clonotype was recorded a few times. This same sample was also part of a study on yellow fever vaccine responses in identical twins.

The sequence was obtained from a woman younger than 35 in good health. Sequencing was carried out using PBMCs.

This chain's CDR3 is CASTPSAPDTQYF. CDR3 DNA sequence: TGTGCCAGCACTCCCTCGGCCCCAGATACGCAGTATTTT. The rearrangement links TRBV6-6 to TRBJ2-3; D is ambiguous. Germline V lookup: CDR1 MNHNY, CDR2 SVGAGI (reference sequence). The CDR3 spans 13 residues. V lost 7 bases and J lost 4, with 12 bases in between.